These T cell receptor beta chains were read from a single sample in a study of blood T cell repertoires in COVID-19. Here immunoSEQ multiplex PCR was the method, and the copy in TCRdb shows in-frame clones only, minus some. The table shows 60,000 to 70,000 clones, with 65% to 90% occurring only once. The source material was peripheral blood. All receptors come from a woman aged 55-75 years with acute or convalescent COVID-19. The CDR3 runs from the conserved cysteine through the conserved F or W. A D gene is named only where the DNA matches it firmly. Clone sizes are given selectively: once, few, many, or a class where the clone is expanded.

>TRBJ1-1|TRBD1|TRBV5-1|NA
CASSLDHRGDTEAFF
TGCGCCAGCAGCTTGGATCACAGGGGGGACACTGAAGCTTTCTTT
>TRBJ2-5|TRBD2|TRBV7-3|NA
CASSLGLAGGRETQYF
TGTGCCAGCAGCCTGGGACTAGCGGGGGGCCGGGAGACCCAGTACTTC
>TRBJ1-1|NA|TRBV24-1|NA
CATSEAIPGDTEAFF
TGTGCCACCAGTGAGGCGATTCCAGGGGACACTGAAGCTTTCTTT
>TRBJ1-4|NA|TRBV7-8|NA
CASRVGGANEKLFF
TGTGCCAGCAGGGTAGGGGGGGCGAATGAAAAACTGTTTTTT
>TRBJ2-1|TRBD2|TRBV19|NA
CASSILGASGSNEQFF
TGTGCCAGTAGTATATTAGGGGCTAGCGGGAGTAATGAGCAGTTCTTC
>TRBJ1-1|TRBD1|TRBV5-4|NA
CASNEHRGHAFF
TGTGCCAGCAACGAACACAGGGGGCACGCTTTCTTT
>TRBJ1-5|NA|TRBV6-5|once
CASRKYSNQPQHF
TGTGCCAGCAGAAAATATAGCAATCAGCCCCAGCATTTT
>TRBJ1-3|NA|TRBV30|NA
CAWSVDWGNTIYF
TGTGCCTGGAGTGTAGACTGGGGAAACACCATATATTTT
>TRBJ1-6|NA|TRBV7-2|NA
CASSPTGLLKSNSPLHF
TGTGCCAGCAGCCCTACTGGACTCCTCAAGAGTAATTCACCCCTCCACTTT
>TRBJ2-5|TRBD2|TRBV19|once
CASSIALAGDGKTQYF
TGTGCCAGTAGTATAGCCCTAGCGGGAGACGGAAAGACCCAGTACTTC
>TRBJ1-4|TRBD1|TRBV5-1|NA
CASSTGTGPGEKLFF
TGCGCCAGCAGCACGGGGACAGGGCCGGGTGAAAAACTGTTTTTT
>TRBJ1-2|NA|TRBV7-9|NA
CASSLSQGSGGYTF
TGTGCCAGCAGCCTCTCACAGGGATCGGGGGGCTACACCTTC
>TRBJ1-1|NA|TRBV19|NA
CARSGTCTEAFF
TGTGCCAGATCAGGGACTTGCACTGAAGCTTTCTTT
>TRBJ1-2|NA|TRBV29-1|NA
CSGGGQYGYTF
TGCAGCGGCGGGGGGCAGTATGGCTACACCTTC
>TRBJ2-1|TRBD2|TRBV2|NA
CASRVLAGYSYNEQFF
TGTGCCAGCAGAGTCCTAGCGGGATACTCCTACAATGAGCAGTTCTTC
>TRBJ1-2|NA|TRBV19|NA
CASSNRDGYTF
TGTGCCAGTAGTAACAGGGATGGCTACACCTTC
>TRBJ1-2|NA|TRBV3-1/TRBV3-2|NA
CASSQVQGSGGYTF
TGTGCCAGCAGCCAAGTGCAGGGTTCAGGCGGCTACACCTTC
>TRBJ2-3|TRBD1|TRBV19|NA
CASSTGTGMTDTQYF
TGTGCCAGTAGTACCGGGACAGGGATGACAGATACGCAGTATTTT
>TRBJ1-1|TRBD1|TRBV10-3|NA
CAAKGTGTTEAFF
TGTGCCGCCAAGGGGACAGGGACCACTGAAGCTTTCTTT
>TRBJ1-1|NA|TRBV7-8|NA
CASSFWISSEGAEAFF
TGTGCCAGCAGCTTTTGGATCAGCAGTGAAGGGGCTGAAGCTTTCTTT
>TRBJ2-5|NA|TRBV9|NA
CASSVGHANQETQYF
TGTGCCAGCAGCGTAGGACACGCGAACCAAGAGACCCAGTACTTC
>TRBJ1-6|NA|TRBV5-1|NA
CASSLSPGQNKYSPLHF
TGCGCCAGCAGCTTGTCTCCCGGACAGAATAAATATTCACCCCTCCACTTT
>TRBJ2-1|NA|TRBV7-2|NA
CASSRLGDEQFF
TGTGCCAGCAGCCGTCTCGGGGATGAGCAGTTCTTC
>TRBJ2-1|TRBD1|TRBV2|NA
CASSGEGGSYSYNEQFF
TGTGCCAGCAGTGGGGAAGGGGGCAGTTACTCCTACAATGAGCAGTTCTTC
>TRBJ2-7|TRBD1|TRBV9|NA
CASSLSGGPLSYEQYF
TGTGCCAGCAGCCTATCAGGGGGTCCGCTATCCTACGAGCAGTACTTC
>TRBJ1-4|TRBD1|TRBV7-9|NA
CASSLPGQGYEKLFF
TGTGCCAGCAGTCTACCCGGACAGGGTTACGAAAAACTGTTTTTT
>TRBJ1-1|TRBD1|TRBV19|NA
CASSRNRGHKGNTEAFF
TGTGCCAGTAGTAGGAACAGGGGGCATAAGGGGAACACTGAAGCTTTCTTT
>TRBJ2-4|NA|TRBV7-8|NA
CASSLYQGNIQYF
TGTGCCAGCAGCTTGTATCAGGGGAACATTCAGTACTTC
>TRBJ1-1|NA|TRBV12-3/TRBV12-4|NA
CASSSSTGRAFF
TGTGCCAGCAGTTCCTCAACCGGTCGAGCTTTCTTT
>TRBJ1-6|NA|TRBV7-9|NA
CASSPQTDRNSPLHF
TGTGCCAGCAGCCCGCAGACAGATCGCAATTCACCCCTCCACTTT
>TRBJ1-2|NA|TRBV5-3|NA
CARSPLYRYGYTF
TGTGCCAGAAGTCCCCTTTATCGGTATGGCTACACCTTC
>TRBJ2-3|TRBD2|TRBV5-4|NA
CASSRGGSTDTQYF
TGTGCCAGCTCTCGCGGGGGTAGCACAGATACGCAGTATTTT
>TRBJ1-5|TRBD1|TRBV2|NA
CASSAGTEGQPQHF
TGTGCCAGCAGTGCCGGGACAGAAGGCCAGCCCCAGCATTTT
>TRBJ1-2|TRBD1|TRBV16|NA
CASSQYATRGQKTDYGYTF
TGTGCCAGCAGCCAATACGCCACTAGGGGACAGAAGACCGACTATGGCTACACCTTC
>TRBJ1-2|NA|TRBV30|NA
CAWSFQGNYGYTF
TGTGCCTGGAGTTTCCAGGGCAACTATGGCTACACCTTC
>TRBJ1-5|NA|TRBV15|few
CATYNGQSNQPQHF
TGTGCCACCTATAATGGACAGTCCAATCAGCCCCAGCATTTT
>TRBJ2-3|NA|TRBV11-2|once
CASSRRGTDTQYF
TGTGCCAGCAGCCGCAGGGGTACAGATACGCAGTATTTT
>TRBJ1-3|NA|TRBV5-1|NA
CASSFTGIAGNTIYF
TGCGCCAGCAGCTTTACAGGGATTGCTGGAAACACCATATATTTT
>TRBJ1-5|TRBD1|TRBV6-5|NA
CASSYGRGLQPQHF
TGTGCCAGCAGTTATGGCAGGGGGCTTCAGCCCCAGCATTTT
>TRBJ2-3|NA|TRBV29-1|NA
CSVAGQTDTQYF
TGCAGCGTTGCCGGACAGACAGATACGCAGTATTTT
>TRBJ1-2|TRBD1|TRBV5-4|NA
CASTGQPSGGYTF
TGTGCCAGCACGGGACAGCCGAGCGGGGGCTACACCTTC
>TRBJ2-3|NA|TRBV24-1|NA
CATSDRYSSTDTQYF
TGTGCCACCAGTGACCGATACTCTAGCACAGATACGCAGTATTTT
>TRBJ1-2|TRBD1|TRBV7-8|NA
CASSLSGTGFSDNYGYTF
TGTGCCAGCAGCTTGTCCGGGACAGGGTTCTCTGACAACTATGGCTACACCTTC
>TRBJ2-7|TRBD1|TRBV6-5|NA
CASSYSPTGTGYEQYF
TGTGCCAGCAGTTACTCCCCGACAGGGACAGGCTACGAGCAGTACTTC
>TRBJ1-5|TRBD1|TRBV7-3|NA
CASSQDRDQPQHF
TGTGCCAGCAGCCAAGACAGGGATCAGCCCCAGCATTTT
>TRBJ2-1|TRBD1|TRBV15|NA
CATSSGAGGYNEQFF
TGTGCCACCAGCAGCGGCGCAGGGGGCTACAATGAGCAGTTCTTC
>TRBJ1-2|NA|TRBV6-5|NA
CASSAGNYGYTF
TGTGCCAGCAGCGCCGGGAACTATGGCTACACCTTC
>TRBJ2-3|NA|TRBV11-2|NA
CASSSRSNIRDTQYF
TGTGCCAGCAGCTCGCGATCAAATATAAGAGATACGCAGTATTTT
>TRBJ1-5|NA|TRBV29-1|NA
CSVGQQGQPQHF
TGCAGCGTAGGACAGCAAGGTCAGCCCCAGCATTTT
>TRBJ2-2|TRBD2|TRBV11-2|NA
CASSLESVLAGGPHTGELFF
TGTGCCAGCAGCTTAGAATCCGTACTAGCGGGAGGGCCCCACACCGGGGAGCTGTTTTTT
>TRBJ1-4|TRBD1|TRBV5-1|NA
CASSFRQGMDEKLFF
TGCGCCAGCAGCTTCCGACAGGGTATGGACGAAAAACTGTTTTTT
>TRBJ1-1|NA|TRBV18|NA
CASSQPNTEAFF
TGTGCCAGCTCACAGCCGAACACTGAAGCTTTCTTT
>TRBJ2-7|NA|TRBV7-2|NA
CASSLAYRDYEQYF
TGTGCCAGCAGCTTAGCGTACAGGGACTACGAGCAGTACTTC
>TRBJ1-2|NA|TRBV28|NA
CASNINRNYGYTF
TGTGCCAGCAACATCAACAGAAACTATGGCTACACCTTC
>TRBJ2-7|TRBD1|TRBV7-9|NA
CASSSQGRYEQYF
TGTGCCAGCAGCTCACAGGGGCGATACGAGCAGTACTTC
>TRBJ1-5|NA|TRBV21-1|medium-sized
CASSKGRGNNQPQHF
TGTGCCAGCAGCAAGGGTCGGGGAAACAATCAGCCCCAGCATTTT
>TRBJ1-5|NA|TRBV28|NA
CASSLGGDKGPQHF
TGTGCCAGCAGTTTAGGGGGGGATAAGGGTCCCCAGCATTTT
>TRBJ1-2|NA|TRBV9|NA
CASSPEGGGAVGYTF
TGTGCCAGCAGCCCAGAAGGAGGGGGGGCGGTTGGCTACACCTTC